This TCR beta chain comes out of a study of cytomegalovirus exposure and HLA in healthy donors. Only a few counts were recorded for this clone. The PCR was carried out with 60 Vbeta primers and 13 Jbeta primers. Some clones are missing from TCRdb's copy, which holds only in-frame ones; the method was immunoSEQ multiplex PCR. The repertoire holds around 100,000 clones, 78% seen once, with approximately 4% in the top ten. The CDR3 totals 14 residues. V lost 7 bases to trimming and J lost 5 bases, with 18 bases between them. Germline CDR1 reads SGHNT; CDR2 reads YYREEE (reference sequence). The source is a middle-aged woman in good health and CMV-seropositive. The rearrangement uses TRBV5-4 and TRBJ1-2; possible D gene TRBD1, 6 bases. The sample comprised PBMCs. CDR3 residues: CASGFLTGGYGYTF. The CDR3 DNA reads TGTGCCAGCGGATTCCTGACAGGTGGATATGGCTACACCTTC.